This T cell receptor (beta chain) comes out of a study of blood T cell repertoires in COVID-19. The overall study: Samples came from the United States, Italy and Spain, spanning acute and convalescent COVID-19.

Original processing methods: Reference gene primer amplification in the assay estimated nucleated cell counts. Data came from immunoSEQ multiplex PCR; TCRdb stores just in-frame clones and leaves some out. V and J calls and clone size are those listed in that table; D and trimming were worked out from the DNA. The table has under 150,000 clones, 70% to 80% seen once; the top ten hold 11%. The ends were cut back, 3 bases at V and 4 bases at J, with 9 bases in the middle. This CDR3 spans 13 amino acids. J is TRBJ2-5 and V is TRBV12-3 or TRBV12-4; D is possibly TRBD2 (6 bases). The receptor was isolated from a human donor in a cohort sampled during active COVID-19. Sample: peripheral blood. CDR3 bases: TGTGCCAGCAGTTTCGGGGGAGGAGAGACCCAGTACTTC. Its protein is CASSFGGGETQYF.